One and the same sample provided the 18 T cell receptor beta chains below, sequenced in a study of shared clonotypes between healthy human individuals. Repertoires were generated with immunoSEQ multiplex PCR, while TCRdb's copy carries only in-frame clones and drops some. This table holds 1 million to 1.2 million clones, approximately 80% found once. Sequencing input: memory CD4+ T cells from PBMCs. The subset was: CD45RA-negative fraction. The receptors come from a young man in good health. Some clones in this sample may be carry-over from other donors' samples.

The gene calls are TRBV9 and TRBJ2-5, with D tentatively TRBD1 or TRBD2 (5 bases each). V was cut by 0 bases and J by 4 bases, with 7 bases left in between. This CDR3 is built from 13 residues. Germline CDR1 and CDR2: SGDLS and YYNGEE. In DNA form, the CDR3 reads TGTGCCAGCAGCGTAGAAGGGACAGAGACCCAGTACTTC. Translated, it gives CASSVEGTETQYF.

This chain links TRBV5-5 with TRBJ1-1; D gene unclear. Germline CDR1 reads SGHKS; CDR2 reads YYEKEE (reference sequence). The length of the CDR3 is 14 residues. The V and J ends lost 1 base and 3 bases respectively, with 10 bases between them. This CDR3 is CASSLLGSYTEAFF. The CDR3 DNA reads TGTGCCAGCAGCTTGCTAGGTAGTTACACTGAAGCTTTCTTT. Variable domain in full (rest from reference TRBV5-5 and TRBJ1-1): DAGVTQSPTHLIKTRGQQVTLRCSPISGHKSVSWYQQVLGQGPQFIFQYYEKEERGRGNFPDRFSARQFPNYSSELNVNALLLGDSALYLCASSLLGSYTEAFFGQGTRLTVV.

The chain joins TRBV2 to TRBJ1-3; D is ambiguous. Trimming pared 3 bases from V and 3 bases from J, leaving 3 bases between. The CDR3 is made up of 12 amino acids. The germline gives CDR1 SNHLY, CDR2 FYNNEI. CDR3 DNA: TGTGCCAGCAGTGATATTGGAAACACCATATATTTT. It translates to CASSDIGNTIYF.

The rearrangement links TRBV7-2 to TRBJ1-1, with 7 bases matching TRBD1. Germline values: CDR1 SGHTA, CDR2 FQGNSA. This CDR3 is 13 amino acids long. J was trimmed by 6 bases and V by 4 bases; bases with no gene match: 5. The CDR3 protein is CASSYQGDSEAFF. CDR3 sequence (DNA): TGTGCCAGCAGCTACCAGGGGGATTCTGAAGCTTTCTTT. The entire variable domain, with the rest obtained from reference TRBV7-2 and TRBJ1-1, is as follows: GAGVSQSPSNKVTEKGKDVELRCDPISGHTALYWYRQSLGQGLEFLIYFQGNSAPDKSGLPSDRFSAERTGGSVSTLTIQRTQQEDSAVYLCASSYQGDSEAFFGQGTRLTVV.

This clone was counted at least ten times. J is TRBJ1-2 and V is TRBV29-1, with TRBD1 as a possible D gene (6 bases). The CDR3 runs 13 residues. Germline CDR1 SQVTM, CDR2 ANQGSEA. V was shortened by 8 bases and J by 4 bases, with 17 bases between the two germline ends. The CDR3 here is CSLSTGSGYGYTF. CDR3 DNA: TGCAGCTTATCGACAGGTTCGGGCTATGGCTACACCTTC.

The genes are TRBV11-2 and TRBJ2-1; TRBD2 matches at 11 bases. J gave up 10 bases and V 5 bases, and 13 bases lay outside the gene matches. From germline, CDR1 is SGHAT and CDR2 FQNNGV. This CDR3 region has 16 residues. CDR3: CASSIAGGLGAREQFF. CDR3 bases: TGTGCCAGCAGCATAGCGGGAGGGCTTGGGGCACGGGAGCAGTTCTTC.

V and J are TRBV30 and TRBJ1-3; 7 nucleotides align to TRBD1. The CDR3 sequence is 14 residues long. Germline lookup yields CDR1 GTSNPN and CDR2 SVGIG (reference sequence). The trim removed 0 bases at V and 4 bases at J, leaving 3 bases unmatched. The CDR3, as DNA: TGTGCCTGGAGTGTGGGGACAGCCGGAAACACCATATATTTT. Protein sequence: CAWSVGTAGNTIYF.

Regarding this clone: A much more abundant neighbour one base away suggests this may be a read error. Other DNA sequences of this sample code for an identical CDR3. The chain recombines TRBV9 with TRBJ2-2; unclear D gene. V gave up 0 bases and J gave up 1 base, with 4 bases separating them. Germline assignment: CDR1 SGDLS and CDR2 YYNGEE. The CDR3 has 14 amino acids. CDR3 region: CASSVGLNTGELFF. Written as DNA, the CDR3 is TGTGCCAGCAGCGTAGGGCTGAACACCGGGGAGCTGTTTTTT.

This chain connects TRBV6-1 to TRBJ1-3; D might be TRBD1 (6 bases). CDR3 length: 11 residues. V lost 7 bases to trimming and J lost 10 bases, with 11 bases between them. Germline CDR1 and CDR2: MNHNS and SASEGT. CDR3 region: CASITGTTIYF. CDR3 DNA sequence: TGTGCCAGCATCACCGGGACAACCATATATTTT.

This clone was picked up many times. The CDR3 is CASSFAWTGVTNEKLFF. In nucleotides, the CDR3 is TGTGCCAGCAGCTTTGCTTGGACAGGGGTTACTAATGAAAAACTGTTTTTT. The V and J genes are TRBV7-9 and TRBJ1-4, with 9 bases fitting TRBD1. The trim removed 3 bases at V and 2 bases at J, leaving 7 bases unmatched. Germline V gene sequence: CDR1 SEHNR, CDR2 FQNEAQ (reference sequence). The CDR3 extends over 17 amino acids.

This clone turned up a few times. The chain couples TRBV11-2 to TRBJ2-7; possible D gene TRBD1, 5 bases. The germline gives CDR1 SGHAT, CDR2 FQNNGV. This CDR3 is 15 amino acids long. V shed 5 bases and J shed 1 base, with 15 bases lying between them. The CDR3 spells CASSLSQDISYEQYF. CDR3 DNA sequence: TGTGCCAGCAGCCTCTCCCAGGACATATCCTACGAGCAGTACTTC.

Of note for this clone: At the DNA level, this CDR3 is encoded by other sequences in the same sample as well. CDR3 region: CSVGVDSGNTIYF. CDR3 in DNA: TGCAGCGTTGGGGTTGACTCTGGAAACACCATATATTTT. The chain links TRBV29-1 to TRBJ1-3; D ambiguous. Deletions cut 4 bases from V and 0 bases from J, with 7 bases between. The CDR3 consists of 13 residues. The germline gives CDR1 SQVTM, CDR2 ANQGSEA.

As DNA, the CDR3 is TGTGCCAGCCGTGTACACGTACCAGACAAGTCGGGCCAACTCCTGACTTTC. It specifies CASRVHVPDKSGQLLTF. The chain has TRBV5-4 and TRBJ2-6; no definite D call. The ends were cut back, 7 bases at V and 14 bases at J, with 31 bases in the middle. Germline V gene data show CDR1 as SGHNT and CDR2 as YYREEE (reference sequence). CDR3 size: 17 residues.

This clone was counted once. The rearrangement links TRBV2 to TRBJ2-1, with D perhaps TRBD2 (6 bases). This CDR3 is built from 16 residues. The V gene's germline CDR1 is SNHLY and CDR2 FYNNEI. V lost 6 bases, J lost 3 bases, and 18 bases lay in between. The CDR3 sequence: CASRGFSGSNYNEQFF. The CDR3 DNA sequence: TGTGCCAGCAGAGGCTTTAGCGGATCCAACTACAATGAGCAGTTCTTC.

The chain joins TRBV7-3 to TRBJ2-1; 8 bases are a match to TRBD2. Germline CDR1 reads SGHTA; CDR2 reads FQGTGA. Trimming cost V 5 bases and J 6 bases; bases outside gene matches: 12. This CDR3 comprises 16 residues. CDR3 sequence: CASSPDSGVAPNEQFF. CDR3 coding DNA: TGTGCCAGCAGCCCCGATAGCGGGGTGGCCCCCAATGAGCAGTTCTTC.

The chain combines TRBV6-1 with TRBJ1-5; possible D gene TRBD1, 5 bases. The CDR3 has 17 amino acids. V was clipped by 3 bases and J by 1 base, with 16 bases between them. The V gene's germline CDR1 is MNHNS and CDR2 SASEGT. The CDR3 nucleotides are TGTGCCAGCAGTGATCCATCATCAGGGTGGAGCAATCAGCCCCAGCATTTT. It translates to CASSDPSSGWSNQPQHF.

The chain links TRBV7-9 to TRBJ2-3; D is undetermined. CDR1 is SEHNR and CDR2 is FQNEAQ in the germline V gene (reference sequence). This CDR3 spans 15 amino acids. V gave up 3 bases and J gave up 2 bases, with 12 bases separating them. CDR3: CASSLMALFTDTQYF. In nucleotides, the CDR3 is TGTGCCAGCAGCTTGATGGCCTTATTCACAGATACGCAGTATTTT.

This clone has at least ten counts. The DNA of the CDR3 is TGTGCCAGCAGCTTAGTACTAGGGACAGGGAATGAAAAACTGTTTTTT. Translated: CASSLVLGTGNEKLFF. The chain has TRBV7-9 and TRBJ1-4, with 9 bases fitting TRBD1. The CDR3 runs 16 residues. Germline CDR1 is SEHNR and CDR2 is FQNEAQ (reference sequence). After removal of 1 base from V and 5 bases from J, the junction contained 5 bases not matched to a gene.